This T cell receptor (beta chain) was obtained from a study of T cell responses to AZD1222 COVID-19 vaccine. TCRdb's table, derived via immunoSEQ multiplex PCR, lists solely in-frame clones and lacks some. The sample comprises roughly 170,000 clones, around 90% of which are singletons, and approximately 0.49% rests with the top ten. CDR1 and CDR2 (germline): SGDLS, YYNGEE. The CDR3 has 15 residues. The V gene lost 1 base and the J gene lost 6 bases, with 13 bases spanning the gap. A single count supports this clone. Sequenced material: peripheral blood, taken on day 0 of AZD1222 vaccination. The chain combines TRBV9 with TRBJ2-2; unclear D gene. The receptor was derived from an adult in good health. The CDR3 DNA sequence: TGTGCCAGCAGCGTATGGGTCACCTCGTCCGGGGAGCTGTTTTTT. Its translation: CASSVWVTSSGELFF.